This T cell receptor beta chain was recovered during a study of blood T cells in healthy people across ages. This clonotype was observed a handful of times. Its specificity is unknown. A second about 7 to 12 cycle PCR used barcoded and J-beta primers. Every cDNA molecule bore a tag from a template-switch adaptor containing 12 random nucleotides. TCRdb independently ran MiXCR on the 5' RACE reads; one entry per CDR3 protein. The table lists 850,000 to 950,000 distinct CDR3 sequences, roughly 26% of them singletons. Study results and limitations: It was held that the diversity estimates obtained from one million T cells were underestimates. Greater diversity and more naive CD4+ cells were seen in long-lived donors than in aged donors.

V lost 5 bases and J lost 7; bases outside the gene matches: 11. CDR1 is LNHDA, CDR2 SQIVND, per germline (reference sequence). CDR3 length: 15 residues. The sequencing sample was made of blood. The source of this sequence is a woman older than 75 in good health. The chain couples TRBV19 to TRBJ2-4, with TRBD1 identical over 7 bases. Written as DNA, the CDR3 is TGTGCCAGTAGTCCTCCCAGACAGGGTAGGAACATTCAGTACTTC. This encodes CASSPPRQGRNIQYF.